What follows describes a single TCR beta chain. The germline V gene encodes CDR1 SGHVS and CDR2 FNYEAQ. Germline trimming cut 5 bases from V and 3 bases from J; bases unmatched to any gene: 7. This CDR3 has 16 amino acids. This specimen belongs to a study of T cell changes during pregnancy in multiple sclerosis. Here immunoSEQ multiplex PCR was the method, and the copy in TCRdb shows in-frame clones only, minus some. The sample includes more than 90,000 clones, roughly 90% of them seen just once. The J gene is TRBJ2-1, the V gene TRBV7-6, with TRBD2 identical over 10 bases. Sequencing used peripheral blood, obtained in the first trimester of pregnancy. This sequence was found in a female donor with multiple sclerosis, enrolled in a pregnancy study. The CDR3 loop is CASSLGLAINYNEQFF. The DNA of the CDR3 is TGTGCCAGCAGCCTGGGACTAGCGATTAACTACAATGAGCAGTTCTTC.